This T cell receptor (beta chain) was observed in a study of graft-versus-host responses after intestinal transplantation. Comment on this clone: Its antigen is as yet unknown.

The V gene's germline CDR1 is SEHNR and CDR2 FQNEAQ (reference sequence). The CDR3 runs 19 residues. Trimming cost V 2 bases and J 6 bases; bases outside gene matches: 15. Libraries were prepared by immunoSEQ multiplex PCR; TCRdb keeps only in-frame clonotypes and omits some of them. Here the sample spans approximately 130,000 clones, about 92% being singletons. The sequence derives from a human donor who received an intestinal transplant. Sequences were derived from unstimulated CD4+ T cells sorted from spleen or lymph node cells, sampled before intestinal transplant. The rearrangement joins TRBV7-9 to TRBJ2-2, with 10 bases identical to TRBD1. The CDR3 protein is CASSLLARTGGGWAGELFF. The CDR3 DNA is TGTGCCAGCAGCTTACTCGCCCGGACAGGGGGAGGCTGGGCCGGGGAGCTGTTTTTT.